Shown below are 29 T cell receptor beta chains from a single sample sequenced in a study of response to subunit inactivated influenza vaccine. TCRdb reprocessed the RT-PCR reads via MiXCR and lists one record per CDR3 protein. The table has more than 450,000 distinct CDR3 sequences, approximately 7.1% seen once. Sequencing used PBMCs from blood, obtained approximately 25 months after vaccination. The receptors stem from a man between 50 and 75 years old who received an inactivated influenza vaccine.

This clonotype was picked up a small number of times. The gene calls are TRBV20-1 and TRBJ2-7; a possible D gene is TRBD2 (8 bases). The CDR3 contains 12 residues. CDR1 is DFQATT, CDR2 SNEGSKA, per germline (reference sequence). The V gene lost 6 bases and the J gene lost 3 bases, with 12 bases spanning the gap. CDR3 nucleotides: TGCAGTGCCGGGAGGGGGCTCTACGAGCAGTACTTC. Translating gives CSAGRGLYEQYF.

The chain carries TRBV7-9 and TRBJ1-1; a possible D gene is TRBD1 (6 bases). Germline loops: CDR1 SEHNR, CDR2 FQNEAQ (reference sequence). The CDR3 length is 14 residues. V gave up 3 bases and J gave up 4 bases, with 12 bases separating them. For the CDR3, the DNA is TGTGCCAGCAGCTTTGATCGACAGGCCACTGAAGCTTTCTTT. It yields the protein CASSFDRQATEAFF.

This clonotype came up many times. The rearrangement links TRBV2 to TRBJ1-5; TRBD1 might be the D (6 bases). Germline V gene data show CDR1 as SNHLY and CDR2 as FYNNEI. The CDR3 spans 14 residues. The ends were cut back, 6 bases at V and 2 bases at J, with 11 bases in the middle. The CDR3: CASRQGEGNQPQHF. The CDR3, as DNA: TGTGCCAGCAGACAGGGAGAGGGCAATCAGCCCCAGCATTTT.

In its sample, this clonotype was seen a few times. This chain joins TRBV28 and TRBJ2-3; 13 positions match TRBD2. Looked up from germline, CDR1 is MDHEN and CDR2 is SYDVKM. This CDR3 has 15 amino acids. With V trimmed by 6 bases and J by 6 bases, 6 bases remained unmatched. CDR3 in DNA: TGTGCCAGCAGACTAGCGGGAGGGCCATTGGATACGCAGTATTTT. Amino acid sequence: CASRLAGGPLDTQYF. Full variable domain (outside the CDR3, taken from reference TRBV28 and TRBJ2-3): DVKVTQSSRYLVKRTGEKVFLECVQDMDHENMFWYRQDPGLGLRLIYFSYDVKMKEKGDIPEGYSVSREKKERFSLILESASTNQTSMYLCASRLAGGPLDTQYFGPGTRLTVL.

The rearrangement links TRBV12-3 or TRBV12-4 to TRBJ2-7; 7 bases are shared with TRBD1. V trimming: 2 bases; J trimming: 4 bases; junction bases outside the gene matches: 8. The CDR3 covers 15 residues. CDR3 nucleotide sequence: TGTGCCAGCAGTTTATATCGACAGGGAACTTACGAGCAGTACTTC. This encodes CASSLYRQGTYEQYF.

The chain has TRBV4-3 and TRBJ2-5; 15 positions match TRBD2. This CDR3 is built from 18 residues. Trimming removed 5 bases from V and 4 bases from J; junction bases left unmatched: 11. Per germline, CDR1 LGHNA and CDR2 YSLEER. As DNA, the CDR3 is TGCGCCAGCAGCAGTTGCGGACTAGCGGGAGGGCCTTCAGAGACCCAGTACTTC. It translates to CASSSCGLAGGPSETQYF.

This clonotype occurred many times. The gene calls are TRBV5-1 and TRBJ1-6; D not resolved. Germline lookup yields CDR1 SGHRS and CDR2 YFSETQ. V lost 0 bases and J lost 5, with 6 bases in between. This CDR3 has 14 residues. CDR3 sequence reads: CASSLDTDNSPLHF. CDR3 DNA sequence: TGCGCCAGCAGCTTGGACACCGATAATTCACCCCTCCACTTT.

This clonotype was seen more than once but under ten times. V usage is TRBV10-3 and J usage is TRBJ2-1; D is ambiguous. The CDR3 spans 14 residues. Germline lookup yields CDR1 ENHRY and CDR2 SYGVKD. The V and J ends lost 2 bases and 5 bases respectively, with 10 bases between them. CDR3 DNA sequence: TGTGCCATCAGTGAGGCTGGGAAACACAATGAGCAGTTCTTC. Residues: CAISEAGKHNEQFF.

On this clonotype: With a much larger clone just one base away, this may be a read error. The rearrangement uses TRBV10-3 and TRBJ2-7; D not certain. V lost 3 bases and J lost 3, with 6 bases in between. The CDR3 covers 12 residues. CDR1 is ENHRY and CDR2 is SYGVKD in the germline V gene. CDR3 protein: CAISDQYYEQYF. The CDR3 coding sequence is TGTGCCATCAGTGACCAGTACTACGAGCAGTACTTC.

The V call is TRBV29-1, the J call TRBJ2-7, with D maybe TRBD2 (5 bases). CDR1 is SQVTM, CDR2 ANQGSEA, per germline. The CDR3 is 13 amino acids. Trimming removed 3 bases from V and 4 bases from J, with 13 bases in between. The CDR3 region has the DNA TGCAGCGTTGAGGGATCGGGAATTTACGAGCAGTACTTC. It translates to CSVEGSGIYEQYF.

The CDR3, as DNA: TGTGCCAGCAGTGAATTTGGCGGGAGGTCCCTCTCCTACAATGAGCAGTTCTTC. Its protein product is CASSEFGGRSLSYNEQFF. The genes are TRBV2 and TRBJ2-1, with TRBD2 matching 8 bases. V lost 2 bases to trimming and J lost 0 bases; unmatched junction nucleotides: 9. The CDR3 contains 18 residues. Germline CDR1 and CDR2: SNHLY and FYNNEI.

J is TRBJ2-2 and V is TRBV7-6; 8 bases match TRBD2. The CDR3 contains 19 residues. Germline trimming cut 0 bases from V and 8 bases from J; bases unmatched to any gene: 17. From germline, CDR1 is SGHVS and CDR2 FNYEAQ. The CDR3 bases are TGTGCCAGCAGCTTAGCCCCGCTAGGGACTAGACTTTCAGAAGGGGAGCTGTTTTTT. Protein sequence: CASSLAPLGTRLSEGELFF.

This clonotype was observed at least ten times. V and J are TRBV5-1 and TRBJ2-3; the match to TRBD2 covers 16 bases. This CDR3 has 17 residues. Germline-derived CDR1 and CDR2 are SGHRS and YFSETQ. V lost 1 base, J lost 4 bases, and 3 bases stayed unmatched. Here the CDR3 reads CASSLTGLAGGSDTQYF. The CDR3 bases are TGCGCCAGCAGCTTGACGGGACTAGCGGGAGGGTCAGATACGCAGTATTTT.

This clonotype was detected a few times. V gene TRBV6-5 combines with J gene TRBJ2-1; D might be TRBD1 or TRBD2, each matching 5 bases. Germline-derived CDR1 and CDR2 are MNHEY and SVGAGI. Trimming stripped 2 bases from V and 6 bases from J, with 20 bases between. The CDR3 runs 17 residues. CDR3 nucleotides: TGTGCCAGCAGTTACAGAGGGGAATCAGGGTTAAGCAATGAGCAGTTCTTC. Amino acids: CASSYRGESGLSNEQFF.

The chain is built from TRBV12-3 or TRBV12-4 and TRBJ2-2; perhaps D is TRBD1 or TRBD2 (5 bases each). Trimming stripped 3 bases from V and 3 bases from J, with 11 bases between. This CDR3 contains 15 residues. This CDR3 reads CASSLNGADTGELFF. CDR3 sequence (DNA): TGTGCCAGCAGTTTGAACGGGGCAGACACCGGGGAGCTGTTTTTT.

This sequence joins TRBV6-1 and TRBJ1-4, with TRBD1 matching over 8 bases. This CDR3 region has 16 residues. Germline V gene data show CDR1 as MNHNS and CDR2 as SASEGT. V dropped 5 bases and J dropped 0; count of bases not matched to a gene: 5. The CDR3 DNA sequence: TGTGCCAGCAGTAGGACAGGGCGTGCAACTAATGAAAAACTGTTTTTT. Translation gives CASSRTGRATNEKLFF.

V usage is TRBV20-1 and J usage is TRBJ1-6; the D gene is possibly TRBD1 (5 bases). Germline V gene data show CDR1 as DFQATT and CDR2 as SNEGSKA (reference sequence). This CDR3 is built from 16 residues. The V end lost 0 bases, the J end lost 3 bases, and 12 bases lay between the germline ends. As DNA, the CDR3 is TGCAGTGCTAGAGATTTGAGACAGCACTATAATTCACCCCTCCACTTT. It specifies CSARDLRQHYNSPLHF.

The chain has TRBV6-1 and TRBJ2-5; TRBD1 matches at 11 bases. Germline loops: CDR1 MNHNS, CDR2 SASEGT. The junction had 8 bases not matched to a gene; V was cut back by 6 bases and J by 5 bases. The CDR3 contains 15 residues. The CDR3 here is CASSTGTGGSETQYF. CDR3 sequence (DNA): TGTGCCAGCAGCACCGGGACAGGGGGTTCGGAGACCCAGTACTTC.

This clonotype was seen more than once but under ten times. The V gene is TRBV4-3, the J gene TRBJ1-2; 10 bases are shared with TRBD1. The V and J ends lost 4 bases and 4 bases, in that order; junction bases with no gene match: 12. In germline, CDR1 is LGHNA, CDR2 YSLEER. The CDR3 loop spans 17 amino acids. The CDR3 loop is CASSPEGTGERSYGYTF. As DNA, the CDR3 is TGCGCCAGCAGCCCGGAGGGGACAGGGGAAAGGAGCTATGGCTACACCTTC.

This chain uses TRBV12-3 or TRBV12-4 with TRBJ2-5; 13 nucleotides align to TRBD2. This CDR3 has 15 amino acids. J was trimmed by 5 bases and V by 6 bases; bases with no gene match: 6. CDR3 DNA: TGTGCCAGCAGAACTAGCGGGGGGGCCGTGGAGACCCAGTACTTC. This encodes CASRTSGGAVETQYF.

Regarding this clonotype: Sequence at one end of the junction differs from germline and may be a read error. The genes are TRBV4-2 and TRBJ2-1, with D maybe TRBD1 (6 bases). Germline loops: CDR1 LGHNA, CDR2 YNFKEQ. The CDR3 contains 14 residues. The CDR3 region is CASGQRTAYNEQFF. Written as DNA, the CDR3 is TGTGCCAGCGGCCAAAGGACAGCATACAATGAGCAGTTCTTC.

This clonotype has at least ten counts. The chain combines TRBV20-1 with TRBJ1-5; tentatively, D is TRBD1 (6 bases). The CDR3 runs to 14 residues. Germline CDR1 and CDR2: DFQATT and SNEGSKA (reference sequence). V was pared by 3 bases and J by 2 bases, with 11 bases between. CDR3 in amino acids: CSASQGKRNQPQHF. The CDR3 coding sequence is TGCAGTGCTAGCCAGGGGAAGCGCAATCAGCCCCAGCATTTT.

This clonotype was recorded many times. This chain connects TRBV4-1 to TRBJ2-1, with D uncertain. The germline V and J ends were trimmed by 4 bases and 4 bases, with 8 bases remaining between them. Germline V CDR1 and CDR2: MGHRA, YSYEKL. This CDR3 region has 13 residues. The CDR3 loop reads CASSPDLYNEQFF. The CDR3, as DNA: TGCGCCAGCAGCCCGGACCTTTACAATGAGCAGTTCTTC.

This clonotype was detected many times. This chain connects TRBV5-1 to TRBJ2-1; tentatively, D is TRBD1 (6 bases). The CDR3 sequence is 15 residues long. The V gene lost 3 bases and the J gene lost 6 bases, with 16 bases spanning the gap. Germline-derived CDR1 and CDR2 are SGHRS and YFSETQ. As DNA, the CDR3 is TGCGCCAGCAGCTCCGGACAGCAACCCCTCAATGAGCAGTTCTTC. Translating it yields CASSSGQQPLNEQFF.

The V gene is TRBV9, the J gene TRBJ1-1; D remains unclear. CDR3 length: 15 residues. Germline V gene lookup returns CDR1 SGDLS and CDR2 YYNGEE. V lost 0 bases and J 4 bases, leaving 13 bases between the germline ends. In DNA form, the CDR3 reads TGTGCCAGCAGCGTAGCAAGTACCTCTACCACTGAAGCTTTCTTT. This encodes CASSVASTSTTEAFF.

The DNA for the CDR3 is TGCGCCAGCAGCCAAGAGTCAGCCAACACTGAAGCTTTCTTT. The encoded protein is CASSQESANTEAFF. V gene TRBV4-3 combines with J gene TRBJ1-1; D is ambiguous. V lost 0 bases and J lost 2, with 7 bases in between. The germline gives CDR1 LGHNA, CDR2 YSLEER. CDR3 length: 14 amino acids.

This rearrangement joins TRBV6-2 or TRBV6-3 to TRBJ2-7; 10 bases fit TRBD1. J was trimmed by 4 bases and V by 2 bases; bases with no gene match: 5. Per germline, CDR1 MNHEY and CDR2 SVGEGT. CDR3 length equals 15 residues. CDR3 nucleotide sequence: TGTGCCAGCAGTTACGGAGACAGGGGGCGGTACGAGCAGTACTTC. Translated: CASSYGDRGRYEQYF.

This clonotype was seen ten or more times. V usage is TRBV10-3 and J usage is TRBJ1-3; D perhaps matches TRBD1 (5 bases). The V gene lost 11 bases and the J gene lost 2 bases, with 16 bases spanning the gap. CDR1 ENHRY and CDR2 SYGVKD come from the germline V gene. The CDR3 spans 14 residues. CDR3 amino acids: CAVSSGMAGNTIYF. DNA of the CDR3: TGTGCCGTTTCTTCAGGGATGGCTGGAAACACCATATATTTT.

This clonotype appeared a few times. V gene TRBV5-1 combines with J gene TRBJ2-1; 13 bases align to TRBD2. The CDR3 runs to 16 residues. Per germline, CDR1 SGHRS and CDR2 YFSETQ. Trimming removed 2 bases from V and 7 bases from J; junction bases left unmatched: 6. CDR3: CASSFRLAGGWNEQFF. For the CDR3, the DNA is TGCGCCAGCAGCTTTAGACTAGCGGGAGGATGGAATGAGCAGTTCTTC.